These 15 T cell receptor beta chains share one sample of origin, sequenced in a study of cytomegalovirus exposure and HLA in healthy donors. Primers for the PCR totalled 60 Vbeta and 13 Jbeta. Libraries were prepared by immunoSEQ multiplex PCR; TCRdb keeps only in-frame clonotypes and omits some of them. The sample records some 110,000 clones, under 85% being singletons. Source material: PBMCs. These receptors were collected from a woman between 50 and 59 years old in good health and CMV-seropositive.

V usage is TRBV7-8 and J usage is TRBJ2-3, with D tentatively TRBD1 (5 bases). Germline CDR1 and CDR2: SGHVS and FQNEAQ. V was trimmed by 1 base and J by 2 bases, leaving 10 bases between them. The CDR3 runs to 15 residues. The CDR3 here is CASSLVPGLTDTQYF. The CDR3 coding sequence is TGTGCCAGCAGCTTAGTCCCAGGGCTCACAGATACGCAGTATTTT.

The V call is TRBV5-4, the J call TRBJ2-1, with a possible D match to TRBD1 (6 bases). The CDR3 is made up of 14 amino acids. Germline CDR1 and CDR2: SGHNT and YYREEE (reference sequence). Trimming stripped 0 bases from V and 8 bases from J, with 12 bases between. CDR3 protein: CASSLEQGSDEQFF. The CDR3 coding sequence is TGTGCCAGCAGCTTGGAACAGGGAAGCGATGAGCAGTTCTTC.

The rearrangement joins TRBV7-8 to TRBJ2-1; a weak D match, TRBD2 (7 bases). V was pared by 5 bases and J by 0 bases, with 14 bases between. Per germline, CDR1 SGHVS and CDR2 FQNEAQ. The CDR3 runs to 16 residues. CDR3 in amino acids: CASSGYREGSYNEQFF. The CDR3 nucleotides are TGTGCCAGCAGCGGCTACAGGGAGGGCTCCTACAATGAGCAGTTCTTC.

The chain joins TRBV28 to TRBJ2-7; 7 bases are shared with TRBD1. The CDR3 totals 12 residues. The V gene end was trimmed by 8 bases and the J gene end by 8 bases; junction bases not matched to a gene: 9. Per germline, CDR1 MDHEN and CDR2 SYDVKM. The CDR3 loop is CASGKGGGQQYF. In DNA form, the CDR3 reads TGTGCCAGCGGGAAAGGGGGCGGACAGCAGTACTTC. The full variable domain, with the rest looked up from reference TRBV28 and TRBJ2-7, is DVKVTQSSRYLVKRTGEKVFLECVQDMDHENMFWYRQDPGLGLRLIYFSYDVKMKEKGDIPEGYSVSREKKERFSLILESASTNQTSMYLCASGKGGGQQYFGPGTRLTVT.

This clone has a handful of counts. The chain couples TRBV5-6 to TRBJ1-4, with 9 bases that match TRBD1. CDR3 length: 14 amino acids. Losses at the gene ends were 3 bases for V and 8 bases for J; bases not matched to a gene: 5. Germline V gene sequence: CDR1 SGHDT, CDR2 YYEEEE. The CDR3 spells CASSSTGGNEKLFF. DNA for the CDR3: TGTGCCAGCAGCTCTACAGGGGGCAACGAAAAACTGTTTTTT.

The gene calls are TRBV10-3 and TRBJ2-2, with 9 bases that match TRBD2. V shed 10 bases and J 2 bases; nucleotides not matched to a gene: 8. CDR3 size: 15 residues. Per the germline V gene, CDR1 is ENHRY and CDR2 is SYGVKD. The CDR3 protein is CASVSGGVNTGELFF. CDR3 DNA sequence: TGTGCCAGCGTTAGCGGGGGCGTTAACACCGGGGAGCTGTTTTTT.

V and J are TRBV5-1 and TRBJ2-1; TRBD1 agrees at 9 bases. The CDR3 runs 15 residues. The junction had 6 bases not matched to a gene; V was cut back by 2 bases and J by 6 bases. CDR1 and CDR2 from the germline V gene are SGHRS and YFSETQ. The CDR3 DNA is TGCGCCAGCAGCTTTTGGGGACAGGGAGTCAATGAGCAGTTCTTC. Its translation is CASSFWGQGVNEQFF.

V is TRBV29-1 and J is TRBJ2-7, with D uncertain. This CDR3 region has 15 residues. The germline V gene encodes CDR1 SQVTM and CDR2 ANQGSEA. Trimming took off 5 bases at V and 4 bases at J, with 21 bases between the two ends. The CDR3 bases are TGCAGCGTTCTATTCCCCGGGTCAAGATTATACGAGCAGTACTTC. Amino acids: CSVLFPGSRLYEQYF.

This clone was counted a single time. The chain uses TRBV6-1 and TRBJ1-3; 7 nucleotides agree with TRBD1. The CDR3 length is 14 residues. From germline, CDR1 is MNHNS and CDR2 SASEGT. Trimming at V came to 6 bases and at J to 2 bases, leaving 4 bases not matched to a gene. DNA for the CDR3: TGTGCCAGCAGCTTCGACAGGGCTGGAAACACCATATATTTT. Its translation is CASSFDRAGNTIYF.

The chain links TRBV19 to TRBJ1-2, with D perhaps matching TRBD1 (6 bases). The V and J ends lost 7 bases and 6 bases respectively, with 12 bases between them. The germline V gene has CDR1 LNHDA and CDR2 SQIVND (reference sequence). The CDR3 covers 12 residues. The chain's CDR3 is CASIGQQDGYTF. In DNA, the CDR3 is TGTGCCAGTATCGGACAGCAAGATGGCTACACCTTC.

J is TRBJ2-7 and V is TRBV7-2; TRBD1 matches at 11 bases. The CDR3 consists of 13 residues. Trimming took 5 bases from V and 9 from J; bases not matched to a gene: 6. Germline CDR1 is SGHTA and CDR2 is FQGNSA. DNA for the CDR3: TGTGCCAGCAGCGCCCGGGACAGGGGGTCGCAGTACTTC. It is translated as CASSARDRGSQYF. The complete variable domain, with remaining parts taken from reference TRBV7-2 and TRBJ2-7, reads GAGVSQSPSNKVTEKGKDVELRCDPISGHTALYWYRQSLGQGLEFLIYFQGNSAPDKSGLPSDRFSAERTGGSVSTLTIQRTQQEDSAVYLCASSARDRGSQYFGPGTRLTVT.

The V and J genes are TRBV10-3 and TRBJ1-3; perhaps TRBD1 as D (5 bases). CDR3 size: 15 residues. Germline V gene lookup returns CDR1 ENHRY and CDR2 SYGVKD. Trimming took 3 bases from V and 3 from J, leaving 12 bases between them. CDR3 loop: CAISDYLGRGNTIYF. As DNA, the CDR3 is TGTGCCATCAGTGATTATCTGGGGCGTGGAAACACCATATATTTT.

As for this clone: Germline is not matched at one junction end, which may reflect a read error. The chain has TRBV5-1 and TRBJ1-2, with 9 bases identical to TRBD1. CDR3 length: 15 amino acids. The V gene's germline CDR1 is SGHRS and CDR2 YFSETQ. DNA of the CDR3: TGCGCCAGCAGCTTGCAACAGGGGGCGGGCTATGACTACACCTTC. Its translation: CASSLQQGAGYDYTF.

The chain links TRBV7-9 to TRBJ1-1; a weak D match, TRBD1 (5 bases). This CDR3 is 12 amino acids long. Per germline, CDR1 SEHNR and CDR2 FQNEAQ (reference sequence). V shed 10 bases and J shed 1 base, with 10 bases lying between them. For the CDR3, the DNA is TGTGCCACCCAAGGACAGAACACTGAAGCTTTCTTT. Amino acids: CATQGQNTEAFF. Full variable domain (remainder filled in from reference TRBV7-9 and TRBJ1-1): DTGVSQNPRHKITKRGQNVTFRCDPISEHNRLYWYRQTLGQGPEFLTYFQNEAQLEKSRLLSDRFSAERPKGSFSTLEIQRTEQGDSAMYLCATQGQNTEAFFGQGTRLTVV.

This chain connects TRBV7-9 to TRBJ2-7, with 7 bases matching TRBD1. The CDR3 sequence is 11 residues long. Germline CDR1 and CDR2: SEHNR and FQNEAQ (reference sequence). The V segment lost 7 bases and the J segment 6 bases; nucleotides outside the gene matches: 3. The CDR3 coding sequence is TGTGCCAGCACCGACAGGGTCGAGCAGTACTTC. This codes for CASTDRVEQYF.